This T cell receptor (beta chain) came from a study of blood T cell repertoires in COVID-19. Background on the study: Spain, Italy and the United States supplied samples that represented acute and convalescent COVID-19. T cells, B-cell-depleted T cells, or PBMCs provided the cDNA or gDNA that served as material.

Libraries were prepared by immunoSEQ multiplex PCR; TCRdb keeps only in-frame clonotypes and omits some of them. The data contain 150,000 to 200,000 clones, around four fifths of them seen just once; the ten biggest clones take up over 5%. The V gene lost 0 bases and the J gene lost 5 bases, with 13 bases spanning the gap. CDR1 and CDR2 (germline): LGHNA, YNFKEQ. The CDR3 runs 16 residues. This receptor was identified in a young woman with acute or convalescent COVID-19. The chain is built from TRBV4-2 and TRBJ2-2; possibly TRBD2 for D (5 bases). Sample: peripheral blood. CDR3 protein: CASSQDSGEGTGELFF. The CDR3 DNA reads TGTGCCAGCAGCCAAGATTCCGGGGAAGGGACCGGGGAGCTGTTTTTT.